The source of this T cell receptor (beta chain) is a study of CD8 T cells in ankylosing spondylitis. Overall study findings and caveats: Clones linked to disease, bearing a CD8+ phenotype, were relatively rare in peripheral blood. According to the report, clones linked to the disease were significantly enriched in matched synovial fluid samples taken from ankylosing spondylitis patients. For ankylosing spondylitis blood, a TCR beta motif of about 8 highly homologous variants appeared characteristic.

For TCR beta, libraries came from quantitative 5'-RACE with molecular barcodes. TCRdb re-called the 5' RACE reads through MiXCR, storing one row per CDR3 protein. The sample carries 45,000 or so distinct CDR3 sequences, approximately 9.9% recorded once. The CDR3 is 15 residues long. The V gene end was trimmed by 3 bases and the J gene end by 5 bases; junction bases not matched to a gene: 10. CDR1 is SGHRS and CDR2 is YFSETQ in the germline V gene. In its sample, this clonotype was seen many times. The antigen is not known. The V gene is TRBV5-1, the J gene TRBJ1-2; 7 positions agree with TRBD1. This TCR came from a male donor with ankylosing spondylitis or in good health (not recorded which). The material sequenced was blood, either unsorted or a sorted T cell fraction (not recorded which). The CDR3 coding sequence is TGCGCCAGCAGCTGGGACCGGGACAGCCCGTATGGCTACACCTTC. This gives the protein CASSWDRDSPYGYTF.